This TCR beta chain was recovered during a study of T cell repertoires in cytomegalovirus infection. About the study: Public TCR beta signature analysis indicated the presence of both CMV infection and matching HLA type. General study points: Cumulative public TCR beta family frequency identified carriers of CMV plus the relevant HLA. HLA-C-restricted CMV clonotypes gave the most frequent clonotype in two of eight donors.

MiXCR, applied by TCRdb to the reads, yields one record per CDR3 protein. The sample has about 190,000 distinct CDR3 sequences, about 30% seen once. This clonotype was observed many times. Its specificity is not known. The sequencing sample was made of PBMCs. The clonotype was recovered from a human donor in good health (CMV status not recorded). Some clones in this sample may be carry-over from other donors' samples.

CDR3 residues: CASSDGQGPSFEQYF. For the CDR3, the DNA is TGTGCCAGCAGTGACGGTCAGGGTCCCTCTTTTGAGCAGTACTTC. The chain is built from TRBV2 and TRBJ2-7; weak D call: TRBD1 (5 bases). V dropped 3 bases and J dropped 7 bases, with 19 bases sitting between them. Germline V gene sequence: CDR1 SNHLY, CDR2 FYNNEI. The CDR3 spans 15 residues.